This TCR beta chain stems from a study of shared clonotypes between healthy human individuals. Whole-study findings and limits: Generally, naive subsets came out with larger estimated richness than memory subsets. Generation probabilities of non-shared clonotypes were lower (relative to those shared by all four donors).

As defined, naive CD8 cells were CD45RO-negative and positively selected for CCR7, with terminally differentiated effector memory CD45RA+ cells excluded. Assay execution proceeded at the deep level. The assay was immunoSEQ multiplex PCR, and TCRdb's table has in-frame clones only and misses some. The profile shows about 680,000 clones, around 90% of them singletons. On this clone: Its antigen is unknown.

CDR1 LNHDA and CDR2 SQIVND come from the germline V gene (reference sequence). The CDR3 sequence is 15 residues long. The V gene end was trimmed by 4 bases and the J gene end by 6 bases; junction bases not matched to a gene: 4. The rearrangement uses TRBV19 and TRBJ2-1, with TRBD2 identical over 12 bases. The sequence derives from a man younger than 45 in good health. Sequenced material: naive CD8+ T cells sorted from blood. For the CDR3, the DNA is TGTGCCAGTAGTAAGACTAGCGGGAGAAGCAATGAGCAGTTCTTC. It yields the protein CASSKTSGRSNEQFF.